The entry below describes one T cell receptor beta chain. Its antigen is not identified. The V and J ends lost 5 bases and 3 bases respectively, with 10 bases between them. The CDR3 sequence is 13 residues long. Germline-derived CDR1 and CDR2 are SEHNR and FQNEAQ (reference sequence). This entry comes from a study of T cell clones after liver transplantation. Across the whole study: Samples came from ITN030ST, which attempted immunosuppression withdrawal within 2 years of liver transplantation.

Broader study findings: In most of the 8 subjects, circulating graft-donor-reactive CD4 TCRbeta sequences fell significantly after transplant.

Profiled with immunoSEQ multiplex PCR; TCRdb holds only in-frame clones, not every one. The data show around 110,000 clones, 90% seen once. Sequencing used CD4+ T cells from blood, obtained 12 months after liver transplant. This chain links TRBV7-9 with TRBJ1-2; D is undetermined. The sequence was collected from a human patient who received a liver transplant. Some T cells may trace back to the graft donor. The CDR3 loop is CASSLTGDYGYTF. For the CDR3, the DNA is TGTGCCAGCAGCCTCACGGGTGACTATGGCTACACCTTC. Combining the CDR3 with reference TRBV7-9 and TRBJ1-2 gives the whole variable domain DTGVSQNPRHKITKRGQNVTFRCDPISEHNRLYWYRQTLGQGPEFLTYFQNEAQLEKSRLLSDRFSAERPKGSFSTLEIQRTEQGDSAMYLCASSLTGDYGYTFGSGTRLTVV.